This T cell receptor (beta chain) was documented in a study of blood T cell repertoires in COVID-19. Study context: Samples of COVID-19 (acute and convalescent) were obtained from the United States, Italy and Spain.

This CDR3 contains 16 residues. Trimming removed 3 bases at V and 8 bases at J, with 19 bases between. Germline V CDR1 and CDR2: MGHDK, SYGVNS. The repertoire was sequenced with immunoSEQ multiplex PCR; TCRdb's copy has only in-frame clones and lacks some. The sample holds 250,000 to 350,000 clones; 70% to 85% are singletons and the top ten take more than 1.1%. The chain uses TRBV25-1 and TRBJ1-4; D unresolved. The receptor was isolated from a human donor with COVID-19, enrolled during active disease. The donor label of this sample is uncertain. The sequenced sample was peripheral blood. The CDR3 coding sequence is TGTGCCAGCAGTGATATAAGGGCCGGGGTTGGGGAAAAACTGTTTTTT. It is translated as CASSDIRAGVGEKLFF.